The following is a T cell receptor beta chain sequence with its context. V shed 0 bases and J 0 bases; nucleotides not matched to a gene: 4. This CDR3 is built from 16 residues. Germline V gene data show CDR1 as MNHEY and CDR2 as SVGAGI. The data stem from a study of blood T cell repertoires in COVID-19. Study-wide background: Sites in the United States, Italy and Spain provided acute and convalescent COVID-19 samples. Nucleic acid was either cDNA or gDNA, and it came from T cells, B-cell-depleted T cells, or PBMCs.

Per the original data handling: For nucleated cells, counts were estimated from reference gene primer amplification. Sequenced by immunoSEQ multiplex PCR; TCRdb stores in-frame clones only, minus some. V and J calls and clone size come straight from that table; D and trimming were deduced from the DNA. The sample has about half a million clones; 70% to 90% are singletons. This TCR came from a human donor in a cohort sampled during active COVID-19. The sample taken for sequencing was peripheral blood. The J gene is TRBJ2-7, the V gene TRBV6-5; 8 bases align to TRBD1. CDR3 DNA: TGTGCCAGCAGTTACTCGTGGACAGGGAGCTCCTACGAGCAGTACTTC. Its protein is CASSYSWTGSSYEQYF.